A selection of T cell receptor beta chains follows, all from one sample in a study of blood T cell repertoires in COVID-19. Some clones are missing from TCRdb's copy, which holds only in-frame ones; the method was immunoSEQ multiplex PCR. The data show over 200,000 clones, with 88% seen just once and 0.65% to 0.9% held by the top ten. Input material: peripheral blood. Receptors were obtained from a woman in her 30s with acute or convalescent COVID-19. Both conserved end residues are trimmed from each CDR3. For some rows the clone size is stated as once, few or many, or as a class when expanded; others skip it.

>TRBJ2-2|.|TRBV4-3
ASSPTANTGELF
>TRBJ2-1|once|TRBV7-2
ASSLSGLYSDEQF
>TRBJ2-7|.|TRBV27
ASSTNSSDIQCEQY
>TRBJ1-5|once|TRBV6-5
ASREGMLPQH
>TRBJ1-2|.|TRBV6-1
ASSEESVPLYGYT
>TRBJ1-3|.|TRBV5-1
ASSLEQAKTIY
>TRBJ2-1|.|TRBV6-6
ASSYSTLEQF
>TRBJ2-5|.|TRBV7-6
ALSSGETQY
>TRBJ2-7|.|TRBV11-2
ASSLLVAAEQY
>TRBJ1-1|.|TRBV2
ASSDPQGLNTEAF
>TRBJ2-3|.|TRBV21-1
ASSKGTSENGADTQY
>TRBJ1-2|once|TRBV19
ASSKAGDSYGYT
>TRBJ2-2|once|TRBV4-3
ASSQDLTGGPIGELF
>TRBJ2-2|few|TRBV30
AWRTPVTGELF
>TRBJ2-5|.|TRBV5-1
ASSFTRRAQY
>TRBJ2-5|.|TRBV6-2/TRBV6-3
ASSYSAGVGETQY
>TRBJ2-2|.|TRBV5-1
ASSLVPRGEYGELF